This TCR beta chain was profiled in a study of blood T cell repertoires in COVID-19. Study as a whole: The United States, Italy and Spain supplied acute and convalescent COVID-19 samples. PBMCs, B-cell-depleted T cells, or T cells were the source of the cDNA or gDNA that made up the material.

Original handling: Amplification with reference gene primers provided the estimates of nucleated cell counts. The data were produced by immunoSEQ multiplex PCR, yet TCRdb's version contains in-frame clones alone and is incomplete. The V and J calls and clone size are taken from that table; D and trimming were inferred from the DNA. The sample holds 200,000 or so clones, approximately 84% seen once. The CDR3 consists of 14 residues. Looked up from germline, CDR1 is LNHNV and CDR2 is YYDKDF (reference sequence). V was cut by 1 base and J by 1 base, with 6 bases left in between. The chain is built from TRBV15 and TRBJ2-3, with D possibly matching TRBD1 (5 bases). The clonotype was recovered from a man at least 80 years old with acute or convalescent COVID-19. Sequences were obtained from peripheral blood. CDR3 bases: TGTGCCACCAGCAGAGTACAGGGCACAGATACGCAGTATTTT. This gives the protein CATSRVQGTDTQYF.